Following are 3 T cell receptor beta chains from one sample sequenced in a study of T cells in Graves' hyperthyroidism and ophthalmopathy. Amplified TCR beta CDR3 regions derived from RNA transcripts. TCR CDR3 regions were first amplified by RT-PCR with HTBI primers. TCRdb reprocessed the multiplex PCR reads with MiXCR, giving one entry per CDR3 protein. The profile shows about 840,000 distinct CDR3 sequences, over 35% of them singletons. Input material: blood. These receptors all stem from a man aged 18 to 35 with Graves' hyperthyroidism.

This clonotype was counted a few times. This rearrangement joins TRBV7-2 to TRBJ2-5; D tentatively fits TRBD1 or TRBD2 (6 bases each). The germline V gene has CDR1 SGHTA and CDR2 FQGNSA. The CDR3 extends over 15 amino acids. Trimming took 2 bases from V and 2 from J, leaving 12 bases between them. CDR3 sequence: CASSLNRGRQETQYF. The CDR3 DNA reads TGTGCCAGCAGCTTAAATCGGGGGCGTCAAGAGACCCAGTACTTC.

This clonotype came up many times. V gene TRBV7-9 combines with J gene TRBJ1-1, with D unclear. The germline V and J ends were trimmed by 7 bases and 4 bases, with 13 bases remaining between them. CDR3 length: 13 residues. Looked up from germline, CDR1 is SEHNR and CDR2 is FQNEAQ (reference sequence). The CDR3 DNA reads TGTGCCAGCAACCCGGTTGGGAGCACTGAAGCTTTCTTT. Encoded protein: CASNPVGSTEAFF. The full variable domain, rest sourced from reference TRBV7-9 and TRBJ1-1, is DTGVSQNPRHKITKRGQNVTFRCDPISEHNRLYWYRQTLGQGPEFLTYFQNEAQLEKSRLLSDRFSAERPKGSFSTLEIQRTEQGDSAMYLCASNPVGSTEAFFGQGTRLTVV.

This chain links TRBV5-1 with TRBJ1-4; D is perhaps TRBD1 (5 bases). Germline V lookup: CDR1 SGHRS, CDR2 YFSETQ. CDR3 size: 16 residues. V was shortened by 4 bases and J by 0 bases, with 13 bases between the two germline ends. CDR3: CASSQSDSSTNEKLFF. The CDR3 bases are TGCGCCAGCAGCCAGTCAGACAGCTCAACTAATGAAAAACTGTTTTTT.